This entry is about one T cell receptor beta chain. Its antigen is not known. This entry belongs to a study of Tregs in tolerant kidney transplant recipients. Whole-study context: Mixed chimerism was transient after nonmyeloablative marrow transplants from related graft donors. Study-wide results and caveats: Biological reproducibility was not directly addressed, but technical replication error appeared minimal.

Unstimulated regulatory T cells (CD4+CD25+CD127-), CD4+CD25- non-regulatory cells, CD4 and CD8 cells were FACS-sorted from thawed PBMCs. Trimming took 4 bases from V and 5 from J, leaving 14 bases between them. From germline, CDR1 is KGHSH and CDR2 LQKENI. The CDR3 runs 14 residues. The data were produced by immunoSEQ multiplex PCR, yet TCRdb's version contains in-frame clones alone and is incomplete. The sample shows about 83,000 clones, about 98% of them seen only once. Specimen: CD4+ T cells from blood, collected before the transplant. V is TRBV18 and J is TRBJ2-5; D is perhaps TRBD2 (5 bases). The clonotype was recovered from a human donor who received a combined kidney and bone marrow transplant. CDR3 in amino acids: CASSLNEGLETQYF. Written as DNA, the CDR3 is TGTGCCAGCTCACTCAATGAGGGTTTGGAGACCCAGTACTTC.